This T cell receptor (beta chain) comes out of a study of a mutant IDH1 vaccine in newly diagnosed glioma. Documented time point: week 35, safety follow-up. Each dose of the vaccine consisted of 300 ug of mutant IDH1 20-mer peptide, with topical imiquimod. The vaccination schedule gave patients eight doses in weeks 1, 3, 5, 7, 11, 15, 19 and 23. Astrocytomas that were new, WHO grade 3 or 4, IDH1-mutant and ATRX-lost were present in the donors. Notes on this clone: Its matching antigen is unknown.

V dropped 3 bases and J dropped 2 bases, with 17 bases sitting between them. Per the germline V gene, CDR1 is LNHDA and CDR2 is SQIVND (reference sequence). The CDR3 is 16 residues long. Findings and limits, study-wide: Pseudoprogression seemed unrelated to changes in top peripheral T cell clonotypes.

Clones were sequenced by immunoSEQ multiplex PCR, and TCRdb holds only the in-frame ones, with some missing. The sample has just under 70,000 clones, approximately 81% seen once; the top ten hold approximately 12%. This clonotype originated in a young man with glioma. This chain uses TRBV19 with TRBJ2-7; D may correspond to TRBD1 or TRBD2 (5 bases each). The sample consisted of PBMCs, taken from a glioma patient whose treatment included an IDH1 peptide vaccine. CDR3 nucleotides: TGTGCCAGTAGTATTAAGGGGACCAGAGGACCCTACGAGCAGTACTTC. Translation: CASSIKGTRGPYEQYF.